This T cell receptor beta chain emerged from a study of Graves' ophthalmopathy and Graves' hyperthyroidism (dated by TCRdb to 2016 to 2019). At the level of the whole study: Peripheral blood samples were taken at the time of initial diagnosis, before any treatment was given. TCR beta repertoire signatures were used to distinguish Graves' ophthalmopathy from Graves' hyperthyroidism and to predict progression to ophthalmopathy. In total, 135 blood samples were TCR-sequenced: under 45 ophthalmopathy, roughly 80 hyperthyroidism and about 17 hyperthyroidism-to-ophthalmopathy patients. To explore V-J signatures that separate ophthalmopathy from hyperthyroidism, a discovery set of 100 patients was enrolled, consisting of more than 40 with ophthalmopathy and around 57 with stable hyperthyroidism. The independent validation cohort included approximately 19 hyperthyroidism patients plus 17 patients who later progressed from hyperthyroidism to ophthalmopathy. In roughly six hyperthyroidism patients, the T-cell repertoires found in thyroid tissue were compared with those found in blood. Once sampling was done, hyperthyroidism patients were given methimazole at a starting dose of 30 mg daily, while ophthalmopathy patients were given high-dose intravenous methylprednisolone. The roughly 91 discovery patients were randomly divided into training and test sets at a 7:3 ratio. Beyond this particular receptor, the publication reports: Sample size was not predetermined statistically, and investigators were not blinded to group allocation. In cross-validation, the 13-signature model distinguished ophthalmopathy from stable hyperthyroidism with nearly 90% sensitivity and around 83% specificity, while in the test set the corresponding values were about 79% and 69%. In validation, the model predicted ophthalmopathy progression with over 60% sensitivity and approximately 72% specificity; 12 predicted patients were CT-confirmed with GO in a median of approximately six months. Among expanded thyroid clonotypes with frequency above 0.001, most also showed up in blood, which suggests that blood repertoires may reflect the thyroid immune response.

This clonotype was detected many times. Which antigen it targets is not known. No much larger clonotype is one base removed from it; base qualities were not supplied. The ophthalmopathy patients had moderately to severely active disease, with a Clinical Activity Score of 3 or higher, a NOSPECS grade of 4 or higher, and a disease duration of less than 3 months. Patients with other autoimmune diseases, uncontrolled infections, pregnancy or lactation were excluded from the study. Diagnosis relied on clinical symptoms, serum thyroxine, TRAb, thyroid ultrasound and orbital computed tomography. Using Ficoll-Paque density gradient centrifugation, PBMCs were isolated from approximately 11 ml of fresh peripheral blood. Trizol reagent was used to extract the total RNA, and its quality was then checked on an Agilent 2100 Bioanalyzer. There are 12 amino acids in the CDR3, from cysteine to phenylalanine inclusive. The DNA shown is the 36-base CDR3, in frame from base 1. The germline V gene (reference sequence) provides CDR1 WNHNN and CDR2 SYGVQD. V is pared back by 3 bases and J by 11 bases, with 13 bases lying between the germline termini.

TCR beta CDR3 regions were amplified from RNA transcripts for repertoire sequencing. HTBI primers and the Qiagen OneStep RT-PCR kit were used in a first-round RT-PCR, which was followed by a second-round multiplex PCR, size selection and purification. Sequencing of the libraries was carried out on an Illumina HiSeq2000 in paired-end mode with 100 bp reads. In the authors' own workflow: SOAPnuke was used to process the reads, removing any read that contained adapters or uncalled bases, had a mean Phred below 15, or lacked an exact match to the constant primer or identifier. COPE v1.2.5 was used to merge the high-quality paired reads. Clonotypes were defined as unique nucleotide sequences and were aligned to IMGT TRB V, D and J references using MiTCR v1.1. The analysis was limited to V-J combinations with a frequency above 0.0001, which together covered just over 98% of the repertoires. A TCR clonal expansion and chaos score per V-J combination was defined as the ratio of F50 clonal expansion to chaos observed in the TCRdist matrix. Welch's t-statistics and random forest were used to reduce the features to about 14 V-J combinations, which were then used as input to a naive Bayes classifier. The similarity between thyroid and blood repertoires was quantified using the Morisita-Horn index. Using fastp at Q25 and MiXCR, TCRdb reprocessed the public reads and kept productive beta chains. Each entry merges the rows of one CDR3 protein and shows their most common DNA and genes. These V and J calls rely on TCRdb rather than the paper's analysis. The sample table contains 350,000 to 450,000 distinct CDR3 sequences; only one count was recorded for roughly 18% of them. The ten biggest clones cover 1.6% of the sample.

The sample was peripheral blood. The V and J segments used are TRBV10-1 and TRBJ1-1, with TRBD1 as a weak D call on 6 bases. This TCR was sampled from a woman aged 18-29 years with Graves' ophthalmopathy. Donor details come from another sample of the same person, matched by shared clones. The nucleotide sequence is TGCGCCAGCAGTGAAACAGGGAGGTCTGCTTTCTTT. Its product reads: CASSETGRSAFF.